This T cell receptor (beta chain) was found in a study of blood T cell repertoires in COVID-19. Study-wide context: PBMCs, B-cell-depleted T cells, or T cells were the source of the cDNA or gDNA that made up the material.

The CDR3 contains 15 residues. The germline V gene encodes CDR1 SGHKS and CDR2 YYEKEE (reference sequence). V lost 3 bases and J lost 9; bases outside the gene matches: 8. Per the original data handling: From reference gene primer amplification, estimates of nucleated cell counts were derived. Profiled with immunoSEQ multiplex PCR; TCRdb holds only in-frame clones, not every one. V and J calls and clone size are given by that table; D and trimming were obtained from the DNA. Of 100,000 to 150,000 clones in the sample, 65% to 90% are singletons; the top ten hold 25% to 30%. The sequence derives from a woman aged 80 or older with acute or convalescent COVID-19. The sample taken for sequencing was peripheral blood. The chain links TRBV5-5 to TRBJ2-1, with 11 positions matching TRBD2. CDR3 bases: TGTGCCAGCAGCTGGGGGACTAGCGGAGGCGGTGAGCAGTTCTTC. Translation: CASSWGTSGGGEQFF.